The 15 T cell receptor beta chains presented below share a single source sample, sequenced in a study of blood T cell repertoires in COVID-19. Clones were read by immunoSEQ multiplex PCR, and TCRdb kept only the in-frame ones, dropping some. The repertoire holds just under 60,000 clones, with approximately 84% as singletons. The source material was peripheral blood. These receptors were obtained from an elderly man with COVID-19, enrolled during active disease.

This clone has just a few counts. V and J are TRBV7-9 and TRBJ1-2; 7 nucleotides align to TRBD1. The CDR3 consists of 19 residues. Per germline, CDR1 SEHNR and CDR2 FQNEAQ (reference sequence). V dropped 1 base and J dropped 5; count of bases not matched to a gene: 19. CDR3 DNA: TGTGCCAGCAGCTTAGATCCTGGTCGAAGGGGGCGGAGAGGTTATGGCTACACCTTC. This gives the protein CASSLDPGRRGRRGYGYTF.

This chain links TRBV2 with TRBJ2-3; 9 nucleotides line up with TRBD1. J was trimmed by 1 base and V by 4 bases; bases with no gene match: 0. From germline, CDR1 is SNHLY and CDR2 FYNNEI. The CDR3 is 14 residues long. The CDR3 DNA sequence: TGTGCCAGCAGTGGACAGGGGGGCACAGATACGCAGTATTTT. Translation gives CASSGQGGTDTQYF.

The V and J genes are TRBV19 and TRBJ1-5; TRBD1 aligns across 11 bases. The trim removed 3 bases at V and 5 bases at J, leaving 0 bases unmatched. The CDR3 contains 14 residues. Germline CDR1 is LNHDA and CDR2 is SQIVND (reference sequence). CDR3 nucleotide sequence: TGTGCCAGTAGTATGGGACAGGGGGATCAGCCCCAGCATTTT. Its translation is CASSMGQGDQPQHF.

V and J are TRBV12-3 or TRBV12-4 and TRBJ2-3; D ambiguous. V was cut by 5 bases and J by 3 bases, with 3 bases left in between. The CDR3 loop spans 11 amino acids. The CDR3 nucleotides read TGTGCCAGCAGTCCGACAGATACGCAGTATTTT. Protein product: CASSPTDTQYF.

This clone was picked up a small number of times. The chain combines TRBV4-2 with TRBJ1-5; TRBD1 agrees at 7 bases. V lost 4 bases, J lost 3 bases, and 15 bases stayed unmatched. The CDR3 length is 18 residues. CDR1 is LGHNA, CDR2 YNFKEQ, per germline. The CDR3: CASSLNPPGQSYNQPQHF. The CDR3 DNA reads TGTGCCAGCAGCCTAAACCCACCGGGACAGAGCTACAATCAGCCCCAGCATTTT.

The chain is built from TRBV7-2 and TRBJ1-3, with TRBD1 matching 10 bases. V gave up 5 bases and J gave up 3 bases; unmatched junction bases: 4. Germline V CDR1 and CDR2: SGHTA, FQGNSA. CDR3 length equals 15 residues. The CDR3 sequence: CASSKDRGFGNTIYF. As DNA, the CDR3 is TGTGCCAGCAGCAAGGACAGGGGGTTTGGAAACACCATATATTTT.

The chain has TRBV7-2 and TRBJ1-2, with TRBD1 matching 7 bases. The CDR3 consists of 15 residues. Trimming at V came to 1 base and at J to 4 bases, leaving 6 bases not matched to a gene. CDR1 and CDR2 from the germline V gene are SGHTA and FQGNSA. The CDR3 DNA reads as TGTGCCAGCAGCTTAGTGGGGACAGCCCCCTATGGCTACACCTTC. Its translation: CASSLVGTAPYGYTF.

The genes are TRBV19 and TRBJ1-1; 9 bases are a match to TRBD1. Germline trimming cut 5 bases from V and 6 bases from J; bases unmatched to any gene: 10. There are 15 residues in the CDR3. Germline V gene sequence: CDR1 LNHDA, CDR2 SQIVND (reference sequence). CDR3 protein: CASSGQGQGTAEAFF. The CDR3 DNA reads as TGTGCCAGTAGTGGCCAAGGACAGGGGACAGCTGAAGCTTTCTTT.

The chain uses TRBV20-1 and TRBJ1-1; 7 nucleotides align to TRBD1. The CDR3 is 13 amino acids. The J segment lost 2 bases and the V segment lost 4 bases, leaving 4 bases of the junction unmatched. Germline loops: CDR1 DFQATT, CDR2 SNEGSKA (reference sequence). DNA of the CDR3: TGCAGTGCTACTGACAGGGTTAACACTGAAGCTTTCTTT. It specifies CSATDRVNTEAFF.

The V gene is TRBV5-4, the J gene TRBJ2-7; possibly TRBD1 for D (5 bases). The CDR3 runs to 14 residues. The ends were cut back, 3 bases at V and 2 bases at J, with 12 bases in the middle. Germline V gene data show CDR1 as SGHNT and CDR2 as YYREEE (reference sequence). The CDR3 loop is CASSWAQGPYEQYF. DNA for the CDR3: TGTGCCAGCAGCTGGGCTCAGGGTCCCTACGAGCAGTACTTC.

This clone was detected only once. The chain has TRBV4-3 and TRBJ2-2, with 10 bases identical to TRBD2. The V gene end was trimmed by 2 bases and the J gene end by 4 bases; junction bases not matched to a gene: 22. CDR3 length: 22 residues. Germline V gene lookup returns CDR1 LGHNA and CDR2 YSLEER. In DNA form, the CDR3 reads TGCGCCAGCAGCCAATCCATTTGGAACCCCCTCCAGCGGGAGGGCCGCACCGGGGAGCTGTTTTTT. As protein: CASSQSIWNPLQREGRTGELFF.

The DNA for the CDR3 is TGTGCCAGCAGCCCACAGGGGGCGCGGAGTGGCTACACCTTC. It yields the protein CASSPQGARSGYTF. The chain recombines TRBV7-2 with TRBJ1-2, with 9 bases matching TRBD1. With 5 bases clipped from V and 7 bases from J, the junction kept 8 bases outside the gene matches. This CDR3 has 14 amino acids. Looked up from germline, CDR1 is SGHTA and CDR2 is FQGNSA.

The rearrangement joins TRBV24-1 to TRBJ2-2; possible D gene TRBD2, 6 bases. The ends were cut back, 3 bases at V and 4 bases at J, with 20 bases in the middle. Germline V gene data show CDR1 as KGHDR and CDR2 as SFDVKD. The CDR3 spans 18 residues. For the CDR3, the DNA is TGTGCCACCAGTGATCCCTCATTCGCGGGGCGCGGCACCGGGGAGCTGTTTTTT. Protein product: CATSDPSFAGRGTGELFF.

The gene calls are TRBV7-2 and TRBJ1-2; 10 nucleotides line up with TRBD1. This CDR3 has 14 amino acids. V shed 3 bases and J 4 bases; nucleotides not matched to a gene: 2. The V gene's germline CDR1 is SGHTA and CDR2 FQGNSA. The CDR3 DNA reads TGTGCCAGCAGCTTTAGACAGGGGGCCTATGGCTACACCTTC. Translating it yields CASSFRQGAYGYTF.

This clone was recorded once. The gene calls are TRBV5-1 and TRBJ2-7; 10 bases match TRBD1. The CDR3 length is 14 residues. CDR1 is SGHRS and CDR2 is YFSETQ in the germline V gene. V gave up 4 bases and J gave up 3 bases; unmatched junction bases: 4. The CDR3: CASSQGTGVYEQYV. DNA for the CDR3: TGCGCCAGCAGCCAGGGGACAGGGGTCTACGAGCAGTACGTC.